The 5 T cell receptor beta chains listed next were all sequenced from one sample in a study of cytomegalovirus exposure and HLA in healthy donors. The PCR was carried out with 60 Vbeta primers and 13 Jbeta primers. Sequencing used immunoSEQ multiplex PCR; TCRdb keeps in-frame clones, though not all of them. This table holds over 120,000 clones, 80% found once. The material sequenced was PBMCs. These receptors were obtained from a woman aged 25 to 39 in good health and CMV-seronegative.

This chain uses TRBV30 with TRBJ1-4; 9 bases map to TRBD1. The CDR3 sequence is 18 residues long. Germline CDR1 reads GTSNPN; CDR2 reads SVGIG (reference sequence). The J segment lost 6 bases and the V segment lost 3 bases, leaving 17 bases of the junction unmatched. The CDR3 DNA reads as TGTGCCTGGAGGGACAAGGGACAGGGCAGGATGGGAGATGAAAAACTGTTTTTT. It codes for CAWRDKGQGRMGDEKLFF. The full variable domain, with the rest looked up from reference TRBV30 and TRBJ1-4, is SQTIHQWPATLVQPVGSPLSLECTVEGTSNPNLYWYRQAAGRGLQLLFYSVGIGQISSEVPQNLSASRPQDRQFILSSKKLLLSDSGFYLCAWRDKGQGRMGDEKLFFGSGTQLSVL.

The chain is built from TRBV9 and TRBJ2-1, with a tentative D call TRBD1 (5 bases). CDR3 length: 13 amino acids. V was clipped by 3 bases and J by 5 bases, with 9 bases between them. In germline, CDR1 is SGDLS, CDR2 YYNGEE. CDR3 DNA: TGTGCCAGCAGCGAGGGGCTCCACAATGAGCAGTTCTTC. Amino acids: CASSEGLHNEQFF.

The chain uses TRBV9 and TRBJ2-1; D not certain. Germline assignment: CDR1 SGDLS and CDR2 YYNGEE. The CDR3 has 17 amino acids. Between the trimmed V and J ends, which lost 0 bases and 0 bases, there was a span of 13 bases. The CDR3 loop reads CASSVGVALGSYNEQFF. The CDR3 nucleotides read TGTGCCAGCAGCGTAGGGGTAGCCCTTGGCTCCTACAATGAGCAGTTCTTC. Full variable domain (outside the CDR3, taken from reference TRBV9 and TRBJ2-1): DSGVTQTPKHLITATGQRVTLRCSPRSGDLSVYWYQQSLDQGLQFLIQYYNGEERAKGNILERFSAQQFPDLHSELNLSSLELGDSALYFCASSVGVALGSYNEQFFGPGTRLTVL.

This clone showed up just a few times. The chain combines TRBV6-6 with TRBJ2-7, with a weak D call TRBD1 (5 bases). This CDR3 spans 16 amino acids. Germline V gene sequence: CDR1 MNHNY, CDR2 SVGAGI (reference sequence). Trimming removed 0 bases from V and 1 base from J, with 13 bases in between. The CDR3 DNA sequence: TGTGCCAGCAGTTACTCGGCAGGGCCCTATTCCTACGAGCAGTACTTC. It codes for CASSYSAGPYSYEQYF.

The rearrangement uses TRBV23-1 and TRBJ2-7; TRBD1 matches 8 bases. TRBV23-1 counts as an open reading frame of uncertain function. Losses at the gene ends were 2 bases for V and 6 bases for J; bases not matched to a gene: 15. The CDR3 covers 17 residues. The CDR3 sequence is CASSQQPDRARWREQYF. The DNA of the CDR3 is TGCGCCAGCAGTCAACAACCGGACAGGGCCCGGTGGCGCGAGCAGTACTTC.